One T cell receptor (beta chain) is described in this entry. Its antigen remains unknown. The study ran its PCR with 60 Vbeta and 13 Jbeta primers. The assay was immunoSEQ multiplex PCR, and TCRdb's table has in-frame clones only and misses some. The repertoire has fewer than 150,000 clones, around 68% of them found once; the top ten carry 11%. The entry originates in a study of cytomegalovirus exposure and HLA in healthy donors. The CDR3 totals 15 residues. Trimming took off 2 bases at V and 4 bases at J, with 11 bases between the two ends. CDR1 and CDR2 from the germline V gene are WNHNN and SYGVQD (reference sequence). General study findings and limits: Researchers catalogued about 150 TCR beta chains as cytomegalovirus-associated.

This sequence was found in a woman in her forties or fifties in good health and CMV-seropositive. V gene TRBV10-1 combines with J gene TRBJ2-2; tentatively, D is TRBD2 (5 bases). Sequencing was carried out using PBMCs. DNA for the CDR3: TGCGCCAGCAGTGAGACGGGGAGAAGCACCGGGGAGCTGTTTTTT. Protein: CASSETGRSTGELFF.